The T cell receptor beta chain described here comes from a study of blood T cell repertoires in COVID-19. The wider study: The analysed material was cDNA or gDNA that came from T cells, B-cell-depleted T cells, or PBMCs.

TCRdb's table, derived via immunoSEQ multiplex PCR, lists solely in-frame clones and lacks some. The data show about 220,000 clones, 80% to 90% seen once. From germline, CDR1 is MGHDK and CDR2 SYGVNS. Trimming took off 7 bases at V and 6 bases at J, with 16 bases between the two ends. The CDR3 covers 14 residues. Everyone who took part was about 18 to 90 years old, and they came from about two dozen US areas. Specimen: PBMCs or T cells enriched from blood (not recorded which). The sequence came from a woman aged 50 to 60 with acute COVID-19. The genes are TRBV25-1 and TRBJ2-1; D possibly corresponds to TRBD2 (7 bases). The CDR3 region has the DNA TGTGCCAGCAACCGGGGGGCTTTGTCCAATGAGCAGTTCTTC. Protein product: CASNRGALSNEQFF.